This entry lists 19 T cell receptor beta chains sequenced from one sample in a study of cytomegalovirus exposure and HLA in healthy donors. PCR used 60 Vbeta primers and 13 Jbeta primers. Measured with immunoSEQ multiplex PCR; TCRdb has only the in-frame clones, and not every one. The sample lists fewer than 150,000 clones; roughly 65% were seen once. Sequencing input: PBMCs. These receptors came from a woman younger than 45 in good health and CMV-seronegative.

This sequence joins TRBV28 and TRBJ1-1, with 7 bases aligning to TRBD1. V shed 5 bases, J shed 2 bases, and the junction held 8 bases outside the gene matches. From germline, CDR1 is MDHEN and CDR2 SYDVKM. This CDR3 has 15 amino acids. CDR3 protein: CASSPHGQANTEAFF. CDR3 in DNA: TGTGCCAGCAGTCCACACGGACAGGCAAACACTGAAGCTTTCTTT.

The V gene is TRBV29-1, the J gene TRBJ2-3, with D maybe TRBD1 (5 bases). Between the trimmed V and J ends, which lost 7 bases and 0 bases, there was a span of 14 bases. The CDR3 has 14 residues. CDR1 and CDR2 from the germline V gene are SQVTM and ANQGSEA. The CDR3 DNA reads TGCAGCGGTCTCTGGGGCAGCAGCACAGATACGCAGTATTTT. Amino acid sequence: CSGLWGSSTDTQYF.

This clone was seen just once. The rearrangement links TRBV6-1 to TRBJ1-5; 7 bases line up with TRBD1. This CDR3 has 14 residues. J lost 5 bases, V lost 7 bases, and 8 bases had no gene match. Germline V lookup: CDR1 MNHNS, CDR2 SASEGT. CDR3 sequence reads: CASTNPQGDQPQHF. CDR3 DNA sequence: TGTGCCAGCACCAACCCGCAGGGGGATCAGCCCCAGCATTTT.

This clone was picked up one time. The chain recombines TRBV5-1 with TRBJ1-4; a weak D match, TRBD1 (6 bases). Trimming removed 9 bases from V and 7 bases from J, with 19 bases in between. Germline V gives CDR1 SGHRS, CDR2 YFSETQ. The CDR3 is 14 residues long. In DNA form, the CDR3 reads TGCGCCACCTCGGGCGGGGGCGCCGGTGAAAAACTGTTTTTT. This gives the protein CATSGGGAGEKLFF.

This clone was counted between two and nine times. The V call is TRBV5-5, the J call TRBJ2-7, with TRBD2 matching over 7 bases. V lost 3 bases to trimming and J lost 0 bases; unmatched junction nucleotides: 9. CDR1 is SGHKS and CDR2 is YYEKEE in the germline V gene (reference sequence). The CDR3 extends over 16 amino acids. CDR3 DNA: TGTGCCAGCAGCTGGAGGGTTGGCGGGAGCTCCTACGAGCAGTACTTC. Protein: CASSWRVGGSSYEQYF.

This clone has more than one count but fewer than ten. The V call is TRBV29-1, the J call TRBJ1-4; no clear D gene. The CDR3 length is 12 residues. Germline loops: CDR1 SQVTM, CDR2 ANQGSEA. Trimming removed 4 bases from V and 10 bases from J, with 13 bases in between. CDR3 protein: CSVGEPPGKLFF. The CDR3 DNA reads as TGCAGCGTTGGGGAGCCTCCTGGAAAACTGTTTTTT. The variable domain in full, completed from reference TRBV29-1 and TRBJ1-4, reads SAVISQKPSRDICQRGTSLTIQCQVDSQVTMMFWYRQQPGQSLTLIATANQGSEATYESGFVIDKFPISRPNLTFSTLTVSNMSPEDSSIYLCSVGEPPGKLFFGSGTQLSVL.

This chain links TRBV4-1 with TRBJ2-1, with TRBD2 matching over 7 bases. Germline CDR1 reads MGHRA; CDR2 reads YSYEKL. CDR3 size: 16 residues. The V segment lost 4 bases and the J segment 0 bases; nucleotides outside the gene matches: 6. Written as DNA, the CDR3 is TGCGCCAGCAGCCGCACCGGGGGGAGCTCCTACAATGAGCAGTTCTTC. Protein: CASSRTGGSSYNEQFF.

This clone was seen a few times. The rearrangement links TRBV19 to TRBJ1-1; D gene ambiguous. The ends were cut back, 7 bases at V and 8 bases at J, with 11 bases in the middle. Looked up from germline, CDR1 is LNHDA and CDR2 is SQIVND (reference sequence). The CDR3 runs to 11 residues. This chain's CDR3 is CASTAGGEAFF. In DNA form, the CDR3 reads TGTGCCAGTACCGCGGGAGGGGAAGCTTTCTTT.

The rearrangement links TRBV7-2 to TRBJ1-6; 7 nucleotides align to TRBD1. CDR3 length: 15 residues. Germline V gene sequence: CDR1 SGHTA, CDR2 FQGNSA. The ends lost 5 bases at V and 6 bases at J; junction bases unmatched: 7. For the CDR3, the DNA is TGTGCCAGCAGCCCCAGACAGGGTAGTAATTCACCCCTCCACTTT. Amino acids: CASSPRQGSNSPLHF.

The gene calls are TRBV9 and TRBJ1-5; the match to TRBD1 covers 9 bases. J lost 6 bases, V lost 3 bases, and 4 bases had no gene match. The CDR3 spans 14 residues. Germline lookup yields CDR1 SGDLS and CDR2 YYNGEE. The CDR3 sequence: CASSAGTGLQPQHF. CDR3 bases: TGTGCCAGCAGCGCCGGGACAGGGCTTCAGCCCCAGCATTTT.

This rearrangement joins TRBV5-1 to TRBJ2-7, with D perhaps TRBD2 (6 bases). Germline assignment: CDR1 SGHRS and CDR2 YFSETQ. The length of the CDR3 is 13 residues. V lost 3 bases to trimming and J lost 9 bases, with 16 bases between them. The CDR3 DNA reads as TGCGCCAGCAGCTCTCCGGGACTCCCCCTGCAGTACTTC. Its translation is CASSSPGLPLQYF. Based on the CDR3 plus reference TRBV5-1 and TRBJ2-7, the full variable domain is KAGVTQTPRYLIKTRGQQVTLSCSPISGHRSVSWYQQTPGQGLQFLFEYFSETQRNKGNFPGRFSGRQFSNSRSEMNVSTLELGDSALYLCASSSPGLPLQYFGPGTRLTVT.

The V call is TRBV7-9, the J call TRBJ2-5, with TRBD2 identical over 14 bases. The J segment lost 5 bases and the V segment lost 6 bases, leaving 11 bases of the junction unmatched. The CDR3 is 17 residues long. Germline CDR1 and CDR2: SEHNR and FQNEAQ (reference sequence). The CDR3 spells CASSSGLAGVGRETQYF. The CDR3 coding sequence is TGTGCCAGCAGTTCGGGACTAGCGGGGGTCGGGCGCGAGACCCAGTACTTC.

The J gene is TRBJ2-5, the V gene TRBV5-4, with D hard to call. The V end was cut by 6 bases, the J end by 1 base, with 13 bases between. From germline, CDR1 is SGHNT and CDR2 YYREEE (reference sequence). CDR3 size: 14 residues. The CDR3 sequence: CASTLGQIQETQYF. CDR3 bases: TGTGCCAGCACCCTGGGCCAGATCCAAGAGACCCAGTACTTC.

This chain links TRBV30 with TRBJ2-1; 8 bases agree with TRBD2. Germline loops: CDR1 GTSNPN, CDR2 SVGIG (reference sequence). The CDR3 sequence is 14 residues long. V lost 5 bases, J lost 8 bases, and 11 bases stayed unmatched. The CDR3 protein is CAWVGAGDTDEQFF. CDR3 bases: TGTGCCTGGGTCGGAGCGGGGGACACAGATGAGCAGTTCTTC.

The rearrangement uses TRBV7-3 and TRBJ2-3; 14 positions match TRBD2. The CDR3 has 16 residues. Trimming at V came to 5 bases and at J to 1 base, leaving 2 bases not matched to a gene. Germline CDR1 is SGHTA and CDR2 is FQGTGA. CDR3 in DNA: TGTGCCAGCAGCGTGACTAGCGGGGGGGGCACAGATACGCAGTATTTT. It translates to CASSVTSGGGTDTQYF.

This chain uses TRBV7-9 with TRBJ1-3; maybe TRBD1 (6 bases). This CDR3 comprises 14 residues. Deletions cut 3 bases from V and 4 bases from J, with 10 bases between. The germline CDR1 and CDR2 sequences are SEHNR and FQNEAQ (reference sequence). The DNA for the CDR3 is TGTGCCAGCAGCTTTTCGACAGGAGGAAACACCATATATTTT. Protein sequence: CASSFSTGGNTIYF.

The chain recombines TRBV29-1 with TRBJ2-1; 10 nucleotides line up with TRBD2. J was trimmed by 4 bases and V by 7 bases; bases with no gene match: 4. Germline V gene data show CDR1 as SQVTM and CDR2 as ANQGSEA. The CDR3 length is 13 residues. The CDR3 protein is CSAASGGYNEQFF. CDR3 nucleotide sequence: TGCAGCGCCGCTAGCGGGGGATACAATGAGCAGTTCTTC.

The genes are TRBV4-1 and TRBJ2-1; TRBD2 aligns across 8 bases. This CDR3 region has 12 residues. Per the germline V gene, CDR1 is MGHRA and CDR2 is YSYEKL. The ends lost 6 bases at V and 7 bases at J; junction bases unmatched: 2. The CDR3 region is CASSRGGNEQFF. CDR3 sequence (DNA): TGCGCCAGCAGTCGGGGGGGAAATGAGCAGTTCTTC.

Remarks on this clone: An end of the junction does not agree with germline; a read error may underlie this. The rearrangement joins TRBV7-9 to TRBJ1-4; 7 bases fit TRBD1. The CDR3 is made up of 14 amino acids. Looked up from germline, CDR1 is SEHNR and CDR2 is FQNEAQ (reference sequence). CDR3 protein: CSSSPRDRPEKLFF. DNA of the CDR3: TGTTCCAGCAGCCCCAGGGACAGACCTGAAAAACTGTTTTTT.